Given below is one TCR beta chain in context. Germline CDR1 reads GTSNPN; CDR2 reads SVGIG (reference sequence). Trimming took 0 bases from V and 6 from J, leaving 14 bases between them. This CDR3 is 14 amino acids long. This sample is drawn from a study of blood T cell repertoires in COVID-19. At the level of the study: The United States, Italy and Spain supplied acute and convalescent COVID-19 samples. PBMCs, B-cell-depleted T cells, or T cells provided the cDNA or gDNA that made up the material.

Authors' methods: Amplification of reference gene primers was used by the study to estimate nucleated cell counts. The protocol was immunoSEQ multiplex PCR, while the TCRdb copy is restricted to in-frame clones and leaves out a portion. V, J and clone size derive from that table, while D and trimming were established from the DNA sequence. Of 150,000 to 200,000 clones in the sample, about 90% were seen once. The sequence was obtained from a man aged 55-75 years with acute or convalescent COVID-19. The V and J genes are TRBV30 and TRBJ1-1; D gene uncertain. The sequenced sample was peripheral blood. As DNA, the CDR3 is TGTGCCTGGAGTGTACGGGGAGGTTTGGCTGAAGCTTTCTTT. It codes for CAWSVRGGLAEAFF.